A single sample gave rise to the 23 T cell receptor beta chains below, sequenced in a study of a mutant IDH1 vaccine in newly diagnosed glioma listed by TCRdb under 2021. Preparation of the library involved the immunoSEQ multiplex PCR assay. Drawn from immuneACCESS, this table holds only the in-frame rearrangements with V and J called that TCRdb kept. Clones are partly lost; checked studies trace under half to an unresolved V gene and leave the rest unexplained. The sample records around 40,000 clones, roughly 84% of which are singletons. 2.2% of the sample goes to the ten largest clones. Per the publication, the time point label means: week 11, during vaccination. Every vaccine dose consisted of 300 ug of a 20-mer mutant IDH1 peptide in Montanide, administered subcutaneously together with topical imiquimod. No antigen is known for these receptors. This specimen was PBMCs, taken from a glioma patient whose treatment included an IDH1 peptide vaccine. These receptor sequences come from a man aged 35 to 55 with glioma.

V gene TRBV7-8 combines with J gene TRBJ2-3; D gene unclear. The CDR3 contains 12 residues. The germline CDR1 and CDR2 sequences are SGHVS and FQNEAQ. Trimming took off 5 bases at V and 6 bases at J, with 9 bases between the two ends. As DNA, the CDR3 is TGTGCCAGCAGCACCCTCCAGGATACGCAGTATTTT. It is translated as CASSTLQDTQYF. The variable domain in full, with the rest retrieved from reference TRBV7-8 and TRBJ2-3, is GAGVSQSPRYKVAKRGQDVALRCDPISGHVSLFWYQQALGQGPEFLTYFQNEAQLDKSGLPSDRFFAERPEGSVSTLKIQRTQQEDSAVYLCASSTLQDTQYFGPGTRLTVL.

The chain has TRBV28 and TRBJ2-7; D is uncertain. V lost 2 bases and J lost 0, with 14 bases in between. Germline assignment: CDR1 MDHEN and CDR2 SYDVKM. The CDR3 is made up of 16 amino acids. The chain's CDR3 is CASSLMVRLSSYEQYF. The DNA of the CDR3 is TGTGCCAGCAGTTTAATGGTTCGGTTATCCTCCTACGAGCAGTACTTC.

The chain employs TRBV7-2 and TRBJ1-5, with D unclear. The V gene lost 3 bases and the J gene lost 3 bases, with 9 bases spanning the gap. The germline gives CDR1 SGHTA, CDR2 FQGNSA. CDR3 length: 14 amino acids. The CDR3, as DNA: TGTGCCAGCAGCTTGGCCCTCCTCAATCAGCCCCAGCATTTT. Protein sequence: CASSLALLNQPQHF.

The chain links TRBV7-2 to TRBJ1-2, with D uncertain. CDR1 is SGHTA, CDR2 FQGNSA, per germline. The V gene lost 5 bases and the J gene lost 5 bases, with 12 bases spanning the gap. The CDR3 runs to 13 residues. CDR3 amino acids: CASSPRSRYGYTF. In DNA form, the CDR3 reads TGTGCCAGCAGCCCCCGGTCGCGGTATGGCTACACCTTC. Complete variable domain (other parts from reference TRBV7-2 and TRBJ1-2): GAGVSQSPSNKVTEKGKDVELRCDPISGHTALYWYRQSLGQGLEFLIYFQGNSAPDKSGLPSDRFSAERTGGSVSTLTIQRTQQEDSAVYLCASSPRSRYGYTFGSGTRLTVV.

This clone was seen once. Written as DNA, the CDR3 is TGTGCCAGCAGCTCGGGGAGGTCGGGGGCTGGGGCCAACGTCCTGACTTTC. It yields the protein CASSSGRSGAGANVLTF. V is TRBV11-3 and J is TRBJ2-6; a weak D match, TRBD2 (6 bases). Germline CDR1 and CDR2: SGHNT and YENEEA. V was trimmed by 4 bases and J by 2 bases, leaving 15 bases between them. This CDR3 contains 17 residues.

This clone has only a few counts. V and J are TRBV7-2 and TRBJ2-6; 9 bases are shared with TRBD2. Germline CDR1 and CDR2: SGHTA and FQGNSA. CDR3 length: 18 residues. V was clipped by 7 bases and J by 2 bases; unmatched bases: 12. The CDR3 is CASIPKGGRATGANVLTF. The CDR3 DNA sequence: TGTGCCAGCATCCCCAAGGGCGGGAGGGCCACTGGGGCCAACGTCCTGACTTTC.

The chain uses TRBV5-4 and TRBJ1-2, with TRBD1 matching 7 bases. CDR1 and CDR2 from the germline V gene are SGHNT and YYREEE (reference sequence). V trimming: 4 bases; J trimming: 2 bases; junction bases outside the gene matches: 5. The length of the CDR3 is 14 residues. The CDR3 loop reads CASSPIQGNYGYTF. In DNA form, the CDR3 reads TGTGCCAGCAGCCCGATACAGGGGAACTATGGCTACACCTTC.

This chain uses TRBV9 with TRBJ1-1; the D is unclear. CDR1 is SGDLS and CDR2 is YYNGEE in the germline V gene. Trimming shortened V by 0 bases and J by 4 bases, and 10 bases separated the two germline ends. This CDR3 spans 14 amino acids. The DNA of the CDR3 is TGTGCCAGCAGCGTAGTCGAGGCGGGCACTGAAGCTTTCTTT. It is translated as CASSVVEAGTEAFF.

CDR3 loop: CASSPYRGIQYEQYF. The CDR3 DNA is TGTGCCAGCAGCCCGTACAGGGGCATACAATACGAGCAGTACTTC. J is TRBJ2-7 and V is TRBV7-3; 7 nucleotides match TRBD1. Trimming removed 5 bases from V and 4 bases from J; junction bases left unmatched: 11. CDR3 length: 15 amino acids. Germline CDR1 and CDR2: SGHTA and FQGTGA.

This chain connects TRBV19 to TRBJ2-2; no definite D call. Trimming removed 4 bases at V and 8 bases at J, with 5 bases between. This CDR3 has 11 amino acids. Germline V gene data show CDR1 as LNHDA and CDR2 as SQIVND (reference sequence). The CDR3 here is CASSTVGELFF. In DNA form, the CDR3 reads TGTGCCAGTAGTACGGTGGGGGAGCTGTTTTTT.

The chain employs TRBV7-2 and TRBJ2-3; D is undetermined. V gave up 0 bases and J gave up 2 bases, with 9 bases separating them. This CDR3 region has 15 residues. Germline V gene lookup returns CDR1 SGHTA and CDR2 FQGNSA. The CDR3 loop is CASSLAGWVTDTQYF. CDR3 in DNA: TGTGCCAGCAGCTTAGCAGGGTGGGTCACAGATACGCAGTATTTT.

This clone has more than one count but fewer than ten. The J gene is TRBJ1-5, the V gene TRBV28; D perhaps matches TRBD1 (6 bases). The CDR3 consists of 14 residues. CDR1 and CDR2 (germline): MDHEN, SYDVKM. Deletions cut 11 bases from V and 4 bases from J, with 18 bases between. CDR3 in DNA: TGTGCCGTCATCAAGGGGGGGTTGAATCAGCCCCAGCATTTT. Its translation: CAVIKGGLNQPQHF.

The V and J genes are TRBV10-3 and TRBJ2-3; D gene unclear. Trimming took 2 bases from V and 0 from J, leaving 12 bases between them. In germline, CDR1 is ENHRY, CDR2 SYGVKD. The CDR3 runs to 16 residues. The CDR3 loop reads CAISEPQGGSTDTQYF. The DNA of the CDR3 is TGTGCCATCAGTGAGCCCCAAGGCGGCAGCACAGATACGCAGTATTTT.

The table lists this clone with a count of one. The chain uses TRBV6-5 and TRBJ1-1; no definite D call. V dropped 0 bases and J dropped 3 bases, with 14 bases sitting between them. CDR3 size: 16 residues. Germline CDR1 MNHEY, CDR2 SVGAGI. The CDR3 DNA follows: TGTGCCAGCAGTTACTCGACATCCTGGCTCCACACTGAAGCTTTCTTT. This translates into CASSYSTSWLHTEAFF.

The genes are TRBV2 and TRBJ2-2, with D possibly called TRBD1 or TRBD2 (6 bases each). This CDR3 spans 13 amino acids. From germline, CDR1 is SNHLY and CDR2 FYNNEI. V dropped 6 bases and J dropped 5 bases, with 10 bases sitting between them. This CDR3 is CASRRGGTGELFF. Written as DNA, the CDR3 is TGTGCCAGCAGAAGAGGGGGGACCGGGGAGCTGTTTTTT.

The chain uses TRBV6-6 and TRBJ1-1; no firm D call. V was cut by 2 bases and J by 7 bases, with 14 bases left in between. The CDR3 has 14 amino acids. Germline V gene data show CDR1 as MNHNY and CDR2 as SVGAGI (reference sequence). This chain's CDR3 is CASSYLPSTSEAFF. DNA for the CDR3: TGTGCCAGCAGTTACCTGCCGTCGACAAGTGAAGCTTTCTTT.

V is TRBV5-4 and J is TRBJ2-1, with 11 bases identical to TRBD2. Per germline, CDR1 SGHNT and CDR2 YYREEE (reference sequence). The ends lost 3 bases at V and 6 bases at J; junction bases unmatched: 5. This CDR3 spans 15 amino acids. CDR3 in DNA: TGTGCCAGCAGCTCCCAACTAGCGGGAGCCAATGAGCAGTTCTTC. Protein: CASSSQLAGANEQFF.

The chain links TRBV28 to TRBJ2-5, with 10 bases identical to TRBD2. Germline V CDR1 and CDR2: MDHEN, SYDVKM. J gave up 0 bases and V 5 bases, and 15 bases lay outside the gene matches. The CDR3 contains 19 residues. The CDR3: CASSITAEGSGGDQETQYF. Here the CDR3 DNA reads TGTGCCAGCAGTATTACAGCAGAGGGGAGCGGGGGGGACCAAGAGACCCAGTACTTC.

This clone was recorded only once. The CDR3 sequence is CASSGSGSPALQETQYF. The DNA for the CDR3 is TGTGCCAGCAGTGGAAGCGGGAGCCCGGCCCTCCAAGAGACCCAGTACTTC. The J gene is TRBJ2-5, the V gene TRBV2, with 8 bases fitting TRBD2. V was pared by 4 bases and J by 1 base, with 11 bases of the junction left unmatched. The germline gives CDR1 SNHLY, CDR2 FYNNEI. The CDR3 length is 17 residues. Full variable domain (outside the CDR3, taken from reference TRBV2 and TRBJ2-5): EPEVTQTPSHQVTQMGQEVILRCVPISNHLYFYWYRQILGQKVEFLVSFYNNEISEKSEIFDDQFSVERPDGSNFTLKIRSTKLEDSAMYFCASSGSGSPALQETQYFGPGTRLLVL.

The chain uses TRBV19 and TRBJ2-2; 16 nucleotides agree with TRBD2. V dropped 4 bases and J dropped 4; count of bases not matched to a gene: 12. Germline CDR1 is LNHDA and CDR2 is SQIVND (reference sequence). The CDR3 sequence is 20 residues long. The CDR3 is CASSTPPGTSGRGSTGELFF. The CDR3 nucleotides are TGTGCCAGTAGTACTCCCCCCGGGACTAGCGGGAGGGGGAGCACCGGGGAGCTGTTTTTT.

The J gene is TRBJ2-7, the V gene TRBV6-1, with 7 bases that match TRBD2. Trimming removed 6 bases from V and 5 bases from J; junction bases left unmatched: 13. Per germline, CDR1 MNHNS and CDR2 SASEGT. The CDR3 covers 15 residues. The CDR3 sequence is CASRLAPTFSDEQYF. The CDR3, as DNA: TGTGCCAGCAGACTAGCGCCCACCTTTAGCGACGAGCAGTACTTC.

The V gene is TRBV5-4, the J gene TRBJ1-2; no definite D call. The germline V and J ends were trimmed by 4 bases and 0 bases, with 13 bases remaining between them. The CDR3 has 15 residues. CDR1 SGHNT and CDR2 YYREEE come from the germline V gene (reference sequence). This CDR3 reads CASSLRLGANYGYTF. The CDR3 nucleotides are TGTGCCAGCAGCCTGCGACTGGGAGCTAACTATGGCTACACCTTC.

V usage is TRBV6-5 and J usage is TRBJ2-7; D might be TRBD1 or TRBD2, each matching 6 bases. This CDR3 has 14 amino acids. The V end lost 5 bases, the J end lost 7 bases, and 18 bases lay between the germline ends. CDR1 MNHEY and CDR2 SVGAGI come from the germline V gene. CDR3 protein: CASSRAGHQREQYF. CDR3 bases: TGTGCCAGCAGTCGCGCGGGACACCAAAGGGAGCAGTACTTC.